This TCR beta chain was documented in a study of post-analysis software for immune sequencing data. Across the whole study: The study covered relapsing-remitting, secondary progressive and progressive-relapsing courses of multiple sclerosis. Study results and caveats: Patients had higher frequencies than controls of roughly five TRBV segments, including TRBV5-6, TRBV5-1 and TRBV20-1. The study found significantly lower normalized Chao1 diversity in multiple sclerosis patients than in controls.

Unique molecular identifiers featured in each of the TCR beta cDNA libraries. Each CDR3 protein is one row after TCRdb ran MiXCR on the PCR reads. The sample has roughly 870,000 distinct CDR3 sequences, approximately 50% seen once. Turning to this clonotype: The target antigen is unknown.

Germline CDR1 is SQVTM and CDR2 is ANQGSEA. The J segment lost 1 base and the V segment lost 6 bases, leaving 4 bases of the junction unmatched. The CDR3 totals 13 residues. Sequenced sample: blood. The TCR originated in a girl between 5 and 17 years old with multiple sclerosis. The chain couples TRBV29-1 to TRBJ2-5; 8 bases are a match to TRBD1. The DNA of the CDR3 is TGCAGCGTGCGAGGACAGGGCCAAGAGACCCAGTACTTC. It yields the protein CSVRGQGQETQYF. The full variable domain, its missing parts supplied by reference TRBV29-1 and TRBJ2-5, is SAVISQKPSRDICQRGTSLTIQCQVDSQVTMMFWYRQQPGQSLTLIATANQGSEATYESGFVIDKFPISRPNLTFSTLTVSNMSPEDSSIYLCSVRGQGQETQYFGPGTRLLVL.